A selection of T cell receptor beta chains follows, all from one sample in a study of T cell responses to AZD1222 COVID-19 vaccine. TCRdb's copy holds only in-frame clones and misses some; the assay was immunoSEQ multiplex PCR. This table holds roughly 95,000 clones, roughly 90% found once. The sample consisted of peripheral blood, taken 28 days after the second AZD1222 dose. Source of these receptors: an adult who received the AZD1222 COVID-19 vaccine. Both conserved end residues are trimmed from each CDR3. Each record gives: clone size, V gene, CDR3 protein. Size is stated for part of the rows, as once, few or many counts, or as a class when the clone is expanded.

.,TRBV5-1,ASRRDPAGSNTEAF
.,TRBV11-3,ASSEDFLGTDTQY
.,TRBV6-1,ASSEEAAGGQAHNEQF
.,TRBV5-1,ASSSGTHNEKLF
.,TRBV6-4,AKGGGDSTYEQY
.,TRBV19,ASSIKGADTQY
once,TRBV15,ATSDGGLGNQPQH
.,TRBV11-2,ASTGGDEKLF
.,TRBV6-1,ASIRQGNQPQH
.,TRBV2,ASSVGSRQAF
.,TRBV6-5,ASSPQRARNIQY
.,TRBV15,ATSRDRGASGNTIY